This section outlines one TCR beta chain sequence together with its context. The clone's antigen remains unknown. Qualities for individual bases were not recorded, and no much larger clone is one base off. The germline V gene encodes CDR1 SQVTM and CDR2 ANQGSEA. Including the terminal cysteine and phenylalanine, the CDR3 comprises 14 residues. Only the CDR3 DNA is retained, 42 bases long and in frame from the first base. The V and J ends are trimmed by 6 bases and 0 bases, leaving 14 bases between them. TCR beta CDR3 regions were amplified from RNA transcripts for repertoire sequencing. The first round of RT-PCR was done with HTBI primers and the Qiagen OneStep RT-PCR kit, and was followed by a second round of multiplex PCR, then size selection and purification. The libraries underwent paired-end sequencing with 100 bp reads on an Illumina HiSeq2000. For the original study's pipeline: SOAPnuke was used to process the reads, removing any read that contained adapters or uncalled bases, had a mean Phred below 15, or lacked an exact match to the constant primer or identifier. COPE v1.2.5 was used to merge high-quality paired reads. Clonotypes were defined as unique nucleotide sequences and were aligned to IMGT TRB V, D and J references using MiTCR v1.1. Analysis was restricted to V-J combinations with a frequency above 0.0001, which covered 98% to 99.2% of repertoires. A TCR clonal expansion and chaos score per V-J combination was defined as the ratio of F50 clonal expansion to chaos observed in the TCRdist matrix. Features were reduced by Welch's t-statistics and random forest to approximately 12 V-J combinations, which fed a naive Bayes classifier. Thyroid-blood repertoire similarity was quantified with the Morisita-Horn index. The public reads were run again by TCRdb, first through fastp at Q25 and then through MiXCR, and only productive beta chains were kept. Rows matching on CDR3 protein sequence are summarized as one entry with the most common DNA and genes. The V and J calls reflect TCRdb's pipeline rather than the authors' work. The sample contains 350,000 to 400,000 distinct CDR3 sequences, 15% of them found a single time. The ten largest make up around 7% of the sample.

A patient counted as having stable hyperthyroidism if there was no progression to ophthalmopathy within 18 months of follow-up. Patients with hyperthyroidism were aged 18 to 65 years, had been newly diagnosed, and had a disease duration of less than 2 months. Patients with other autoimmune diseases, uncontrolled infections, pregnancy or lactation were excluded from the study. Clinical symptoms, serum thyroxine, TRAb, thyroid ultrasound and orbital computed tomography were used for diagnosis. Using Ficoll-Paque density gradient centrifugation, PBMCs were isolated from 8.5 to 10 ml of fresh peripheral blood. Trizol reagent was used to extract the total RNA, and its quality was then checked on an Agilent 2100 Bioanalyzer. The data were taken from a study of Graves' ophthalmopathy and Graves' hyperthyroidism (dated by TCRdb to the late 2010s). Regarding the study in general: Peripheral blood was collected at initial diagnosis, before any treatment. For independent validation, a separate cohort was made up of 18 to 20 hyperthyroidism patients plus 17 patients who later progressed from hyperthyroidism to ophthalmopathy. After sampling, hyperthyroidism patients received methimazole starting at 30 mg daily, and ophthalmopathy patients received high-dose intravenous methylprednisolone. In total, over 130 blood samples were TCR-sequenced: some 40 ophthalmopathy, some 75 hyperthyroidism and some 17 hyperthyroidism-to-ophthalmopathy patients. To explore V-J signatures that separate ophthalmopathy from hyperthyroidism, a discovery set of fewer than 110 patients was enrolled, consisting of 40 to 45 with ophthalmopathy and under 65 with stable hyperthyroidism. In roughly 6 hyperthyroidism patients, the T-cell repertoire of thyroid tissue was compared with the T-cell repertoire of blood. The 75 to 100 discovery patients were divided at random into training and test sets in a 7:3 ratio. The study used TCR beta repertoire signatures to distinguish Graves' ophthalmopathy from Graves' hyperthyroidism and to predict progression to ophthalmopathy. Overall study outcomes, separate from this receptor: No statistical method was used to set the sample size in advance, and the investigators knew which group each participant was assigned to. Most expanded thyroid clonotypes with a frequency above 0.001 also appeared in blood, which suggests that blood repertoires may reflect the immune response in the thyroid. The 13-signature model separated ophthalmopathy from stable hyperthyroidism with roughly 88% sensitivity and around 81% specificity in cross-validation, and 80%/75% in the test set. In validation, the model predicted ophthalmopathy progression with nearly 71% sensitivity and about 73% specificity; roughly 11 predicted patients were CT-confirmed with GO in a median of approximately six months.

This clonotype was obtained from a woman between 18 and 29 years old with stable Graves' hyperthyroidism. Donor details come from another sample of the same person, matched by shared clones. Sequencing was done on a sample of peripheral blood. Rearrangement joined TRBV29-1 to TRBJ1-2; a tentative D call is TRBD1 (6 bases match). The CDR3 is CSVGAGATNYGYTF. The DNA is TGCAGCGTCGGAGCGGGGGCGACTAACTATGGCTACACCTTC.